These T cell receptor beta chains were read from a single sample in a study of PD-L1 blockade in urothelial cancer. The method was immunoSEQ multiplex PCR; TCRdb's version includes in-frame clones alone and lacks a portion of them. Here the sample spans around 86,000 clones, around 81% being singletons. The sample in question was PBMCs, obtained around atezolizumab (anti-PD-L1) treatment. The receptors shown here come from a man aged 40-49 years with urothelial cancer. The CDR3 runs from the conserved cysteine through the conserved F or W. The D gene is left open where the match is weak. Not all rows give a size; the values are once, few, many and, for expanded clones, a class.

j_gene	v_gene	abundance	d_gene	CDR3nt	CDR3aa
TRBJ2-5	TRBV19	once	.	TGTGCCAGTAGCAGGGGGGTTGAAGAGACCCAGTACTTC	CASSRGVEETQYF
TRBJ1-5	TRBV4-1	.	.	TGCGCCAGCACCAAAAGGGAAACAGGGATTAGAAGCAATCAGCCCCAGCATTTT	CASTKRETGIRSNQPQHF
TRBJ2-7	TRBV29-1	.	TRBD1	TGCAGCGTTTGGGACAGGGGTGGGGACTACGAGCAGTACTTC	CSVWDRGGDYEQYF
TRBJ2-1	TRBV9	.	.	TGTGCCAGCAGCAGCGAACTATACAATGAGCAGTTCTTC	CASSSELYNEQFF
TRBJ2-2	TRBV11-3	.	.	TGTGCCAGCAGCTTAGATCTCCAACTTAACACCGGGGAGCTGTTTTTT	CASSLDLQLNTGELFF
TRBJ2-7	TRBV7-2	.	TRBD2	TGTGCCAGCAGCTCCGCGGGGGCCTACGAGCAGTACTTC	CASSSAGAYEQYF
TRBJ1-2	TRBV6-5	.	.	TGTGCCAGCAGTACTCCTCGACAGGCTGGGTCGGGCTACACCTTC	CASSTPRQAGSGYTF
TRBJ1-1	TRBV11-2	.	TRBD1	TGTGCCAGCAGCGACAGGGGGCGGAACACTGAAGCTTTCTTT	CASSDRGRNTEAFF
TRBJ1-3	TRBV21-1	.	.	TGTGCCAGCATCCACAGGTTCCCTGGAAACACCATATATTTT	CASIHRFPGNTIYF
TRBJ1-2	TRBV7-9	.	TRBD1	TGTGCCAGCAGCTGGAGGGACAGAGGCTACACCTTC	CASSWRDRGYTF